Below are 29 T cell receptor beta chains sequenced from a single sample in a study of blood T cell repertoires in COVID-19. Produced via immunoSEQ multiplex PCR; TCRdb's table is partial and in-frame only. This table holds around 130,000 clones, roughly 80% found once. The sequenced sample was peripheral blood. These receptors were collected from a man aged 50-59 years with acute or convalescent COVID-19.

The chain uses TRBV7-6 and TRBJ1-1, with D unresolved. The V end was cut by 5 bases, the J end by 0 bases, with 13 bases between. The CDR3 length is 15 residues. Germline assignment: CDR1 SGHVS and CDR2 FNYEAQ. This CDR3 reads CASSPRGGMNTEAFF. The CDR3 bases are TGTGCCAGCAGCCCTCGGGGAGGGATGAACACTGAAGCTTTCTTT.

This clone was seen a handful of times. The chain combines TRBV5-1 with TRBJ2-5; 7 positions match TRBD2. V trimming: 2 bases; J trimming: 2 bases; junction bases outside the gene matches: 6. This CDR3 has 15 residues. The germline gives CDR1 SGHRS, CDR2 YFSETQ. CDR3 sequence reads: CASSLGRGLQETQYF. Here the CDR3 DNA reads TGCGCCAGCAGCTTAGGGCGGGGGTTACAAGAGACCCAGTACTTC.

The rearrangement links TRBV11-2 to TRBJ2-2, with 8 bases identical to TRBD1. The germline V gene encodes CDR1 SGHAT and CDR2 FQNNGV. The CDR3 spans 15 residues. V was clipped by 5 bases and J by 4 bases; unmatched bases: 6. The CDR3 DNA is TGTGCCAGCAGCCCGGACAGGGACGGCACCGGGGAGCTGTTTTTT. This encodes CASSPDRDGTGELFF.

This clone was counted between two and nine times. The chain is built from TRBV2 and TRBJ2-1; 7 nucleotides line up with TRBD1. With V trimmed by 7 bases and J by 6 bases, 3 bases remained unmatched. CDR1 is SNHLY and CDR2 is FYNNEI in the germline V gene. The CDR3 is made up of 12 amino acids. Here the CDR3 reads CASTQGSNEQFF. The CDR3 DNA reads TGTGCCAGCACACAGGGGAGCAATGAGCAGTTCTTC. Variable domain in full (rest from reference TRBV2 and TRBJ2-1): EPEVTQTPSHQVTQMGQEVILRCVPISNHLYFYWYRQILGQKVEFLVSFYNNEISEKSEIFDDQFSVERPDGSNFTLKIRSTKLEDSAMYFCASTQGSNEQFFGPGTRLTVL.

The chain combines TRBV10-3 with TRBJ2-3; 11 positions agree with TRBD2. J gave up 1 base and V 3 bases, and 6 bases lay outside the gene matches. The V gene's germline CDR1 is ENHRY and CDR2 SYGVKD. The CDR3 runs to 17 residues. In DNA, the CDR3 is TGTGCCATCAGTGATAGTCTAGCGGGGGGAGGCACAGATACGCAGTATTTT. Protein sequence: CAISDSLAGGGTDTQYF.

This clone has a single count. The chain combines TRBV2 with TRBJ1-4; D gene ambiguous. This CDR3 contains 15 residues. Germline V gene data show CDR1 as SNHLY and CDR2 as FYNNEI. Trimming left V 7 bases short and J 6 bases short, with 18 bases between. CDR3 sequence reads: CASNQLGVDDEKLFF. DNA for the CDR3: TGTGCCAGCAATCAACTCGGGGTCGACGATGAAAAACTGTTTTTT.

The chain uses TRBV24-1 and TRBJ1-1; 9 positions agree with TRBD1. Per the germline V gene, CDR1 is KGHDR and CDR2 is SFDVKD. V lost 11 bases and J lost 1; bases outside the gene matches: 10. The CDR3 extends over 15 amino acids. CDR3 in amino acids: CANAGQGRENTEAFF. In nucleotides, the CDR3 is TGTGCCAACGCGGGACAGGGAAGAGAGAACACTGAAGCTTTCTTT.

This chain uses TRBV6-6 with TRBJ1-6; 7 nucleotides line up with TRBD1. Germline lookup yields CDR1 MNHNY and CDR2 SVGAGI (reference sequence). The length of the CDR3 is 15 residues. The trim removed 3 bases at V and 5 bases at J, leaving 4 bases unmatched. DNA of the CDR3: TGTGCCAGCAGTTATCAGGGGGTTAATAATTCACCCCTCCACTTT. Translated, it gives CASSYQGVNNSPLHF.

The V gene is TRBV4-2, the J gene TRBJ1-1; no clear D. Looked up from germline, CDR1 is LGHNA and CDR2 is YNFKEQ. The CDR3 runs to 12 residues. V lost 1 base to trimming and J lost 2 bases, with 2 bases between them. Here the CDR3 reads CASSQANTEAFF. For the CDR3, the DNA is TGTGCCAGCAGCCAAGCTAACACTGAAGCTTTCTTT.

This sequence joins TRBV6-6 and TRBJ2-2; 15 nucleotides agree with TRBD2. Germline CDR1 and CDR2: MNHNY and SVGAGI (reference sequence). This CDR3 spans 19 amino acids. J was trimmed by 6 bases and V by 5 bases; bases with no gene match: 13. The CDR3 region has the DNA TGTGCCAGCAGTCTCCCTCGGACTAGCGGGGGGGCCGGGTCCGGGGAGCTGTTTTTT. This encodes CASSLPRTSGGAGSGELFF.

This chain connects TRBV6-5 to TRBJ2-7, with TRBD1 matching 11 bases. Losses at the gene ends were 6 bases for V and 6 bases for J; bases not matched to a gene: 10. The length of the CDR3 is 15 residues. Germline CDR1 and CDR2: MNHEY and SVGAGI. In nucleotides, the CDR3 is TGTGCCAGCAGATTTGGACAGGGGGCTGGGGGCGAGCAGTACTTC. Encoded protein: CASRFGQGAGGEQYF.

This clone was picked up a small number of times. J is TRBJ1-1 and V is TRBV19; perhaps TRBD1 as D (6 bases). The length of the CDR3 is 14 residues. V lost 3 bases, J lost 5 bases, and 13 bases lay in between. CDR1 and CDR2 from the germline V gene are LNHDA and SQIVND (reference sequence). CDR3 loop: CASSMTRGRTEAFF. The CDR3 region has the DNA TGTGCCAGTAGTATGACCAGGGGAAGGACTGAAGCTTTCTTT. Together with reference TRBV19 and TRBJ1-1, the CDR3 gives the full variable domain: DGGITQSPKYLFRKEGQNVTLSCEQNLNHDAMYWYRQDPGQGLRLIYYSQIVNDFQKGDIAEGYSVSREKKESFPLTVTSAQKNPTAFYLCASSMTRGRTEAFFGQGTRLTVV.

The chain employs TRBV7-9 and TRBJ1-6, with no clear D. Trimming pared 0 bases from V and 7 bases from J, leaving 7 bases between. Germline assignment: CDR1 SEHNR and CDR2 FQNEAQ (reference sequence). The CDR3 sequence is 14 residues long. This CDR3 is CASSLATVNSPLHF. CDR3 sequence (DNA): TGTGCCAGCAGCTTAGCTACAGTAAATTCACCCCTCCACTTT.

The CDR3 reads CASSVGHPRNTEAFF. The CDR3 DNA reads as TGTGCCAGCAGCGTGGGCCACCCCCGGAACACTGAAGCTTTCTTT. V usage is TRBV9 and J usage is TRBJ1-1, with unresolved D. Trimming left V 2 bases short and J 1 base short, with 12 bases between. This CDR3 spans 15 amino acids. From germline, CDR1 is SGDLS and CDR2 YYNGEE.

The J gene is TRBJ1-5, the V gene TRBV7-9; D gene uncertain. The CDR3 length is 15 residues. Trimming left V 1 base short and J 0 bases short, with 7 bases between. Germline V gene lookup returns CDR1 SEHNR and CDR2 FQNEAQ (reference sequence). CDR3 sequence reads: CASSLDGYSNQPQHF. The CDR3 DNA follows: TGTGCCAGCAGCTTAGACGGTTATAGCAATCAGCCCCAGCATTTT.

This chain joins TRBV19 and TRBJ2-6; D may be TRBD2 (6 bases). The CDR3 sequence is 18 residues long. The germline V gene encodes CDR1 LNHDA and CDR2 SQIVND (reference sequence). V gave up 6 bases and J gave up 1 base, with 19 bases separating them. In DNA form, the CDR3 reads TGTGCCAGTAGCCGGGGCGGGGCGGCGATTTCTGGGGCCAACGTCCTGACTTTC. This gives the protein CASSRGGAAISGANVLTF. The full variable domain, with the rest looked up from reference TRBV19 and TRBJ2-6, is DGGITQSPKYLFRKEGQNVTLSCEQNLNHDAMYWYRQDPGQGLRLIYYSQIVNDFQKGDIAEGYSVSREKKESFPLTVTSAQKNPTAFYLCASSRGGAAISGANVLTFGAGSRLTVL.

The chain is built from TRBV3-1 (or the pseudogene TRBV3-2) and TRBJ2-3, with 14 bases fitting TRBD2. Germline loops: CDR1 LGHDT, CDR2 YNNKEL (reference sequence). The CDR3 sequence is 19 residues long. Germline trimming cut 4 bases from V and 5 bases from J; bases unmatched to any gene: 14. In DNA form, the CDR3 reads TGTGCCAGCAGCCGCCGACCCGGGACTAGCGGGGGTCCCGGAGATACGCAGTATTTT. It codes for CASSRRPGTSGGPGDTQYF.

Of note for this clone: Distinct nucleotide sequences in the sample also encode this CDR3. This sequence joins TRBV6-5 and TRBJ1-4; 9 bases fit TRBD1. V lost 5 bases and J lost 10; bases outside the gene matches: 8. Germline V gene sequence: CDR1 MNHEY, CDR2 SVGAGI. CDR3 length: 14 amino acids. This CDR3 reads CASSPQGALGKLFF. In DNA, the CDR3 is TGTGCCAGCAGTCCACAGGGGGCTCTAGGAAAACTGTTTTTT.

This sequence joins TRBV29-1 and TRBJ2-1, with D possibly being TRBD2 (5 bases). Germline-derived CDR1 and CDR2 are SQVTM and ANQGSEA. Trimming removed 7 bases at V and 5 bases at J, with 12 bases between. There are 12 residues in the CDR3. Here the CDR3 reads CSAERGNNEQFF. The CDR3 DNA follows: TGCAGCGCCGAGAGAGGGAACAATGAGCAGTTCTTC.

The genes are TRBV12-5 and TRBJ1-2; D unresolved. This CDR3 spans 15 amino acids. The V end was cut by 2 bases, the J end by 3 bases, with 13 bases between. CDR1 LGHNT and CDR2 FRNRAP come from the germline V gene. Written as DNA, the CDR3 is TGTGCTAGTGGTTTGATCGGGGAATACGACTATGGCTACACCTTC. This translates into CASGLIGEYDYGYTF.

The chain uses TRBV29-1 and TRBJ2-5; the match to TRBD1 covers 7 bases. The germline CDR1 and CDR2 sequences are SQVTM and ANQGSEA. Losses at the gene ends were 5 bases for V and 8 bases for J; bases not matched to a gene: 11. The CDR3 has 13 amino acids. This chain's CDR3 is CSVSGGAGETQYF. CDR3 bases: TGCAGCGTTTCAGGGGGAGCTGGGGAAACCCAGTACTTC. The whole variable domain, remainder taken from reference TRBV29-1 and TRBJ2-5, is SAVISQKPSRDICQRGTSLTIQCQVDSQVTMMFWYRQQPGQSLTLIATANQGSEATYESGFVIDKFPISRPNLTFSTLTVSNMSPEDSSIYLCSVSGGAGETQYFGPGTRLLVL.

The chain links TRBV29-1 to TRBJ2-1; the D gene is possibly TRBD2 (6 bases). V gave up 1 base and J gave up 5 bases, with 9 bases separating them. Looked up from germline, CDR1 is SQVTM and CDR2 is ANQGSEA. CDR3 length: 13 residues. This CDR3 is CSVEVRRDNEQFF. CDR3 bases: TGCAGCGTTGAAGTCAGGAGGGACAATGAGCAGTTCTTC.

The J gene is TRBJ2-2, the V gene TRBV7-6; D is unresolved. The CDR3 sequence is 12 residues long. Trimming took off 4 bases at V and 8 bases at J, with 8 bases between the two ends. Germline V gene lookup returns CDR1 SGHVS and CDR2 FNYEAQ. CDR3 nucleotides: TGTGCCAGCAGCTCTCGAGTTGGGGAGCTGTTTTTT. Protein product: CASSSRVGELFF.

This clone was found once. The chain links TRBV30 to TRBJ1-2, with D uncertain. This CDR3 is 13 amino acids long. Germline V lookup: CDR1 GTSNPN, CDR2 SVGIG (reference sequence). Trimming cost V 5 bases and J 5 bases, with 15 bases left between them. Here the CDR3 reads CAWGRDRYYGYTF. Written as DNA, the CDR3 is TGTGCCTGGGGGAGGGATCGGTATTATGGCTACACCTTC.

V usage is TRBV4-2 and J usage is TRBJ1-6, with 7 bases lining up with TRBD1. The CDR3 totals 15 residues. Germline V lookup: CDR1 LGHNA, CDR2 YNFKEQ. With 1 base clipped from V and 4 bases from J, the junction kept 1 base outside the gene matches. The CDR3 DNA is TGTGCCAGCAGCCAAGGACAGGGTTATAATTCACCCCTCCACTTT. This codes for CASSQGQGYNSPLHF.

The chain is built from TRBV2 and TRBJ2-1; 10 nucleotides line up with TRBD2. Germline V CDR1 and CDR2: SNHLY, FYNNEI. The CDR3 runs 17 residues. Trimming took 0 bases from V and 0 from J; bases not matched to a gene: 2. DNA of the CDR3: TGTGCCAGCAGTGAAGCGGGACTAGCGAGCTCCTACAATGAGCAGTTCTTC. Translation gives CASSEAGLASSYNEQFF.

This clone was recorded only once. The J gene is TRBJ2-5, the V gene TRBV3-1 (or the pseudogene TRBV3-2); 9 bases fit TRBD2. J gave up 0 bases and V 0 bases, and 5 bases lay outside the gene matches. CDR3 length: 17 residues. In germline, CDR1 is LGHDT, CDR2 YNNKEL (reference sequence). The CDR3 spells CASSQERRLADQETQYF. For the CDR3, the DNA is TGTGCCAGCAGCCAAGAAAGGAGACTAGCGGACCAAGAGACCCAGTACTTC.

CDR3 sequence reads: CASSVPGTGLGNTGELFF. Written as DNA, the CDR3 is TGTGCCAGCAGCGTTCCCGGGACAGGGTTGGGGAACACCGGGGAGCTGTTTTTT. This chain connects TRBV9 to TRBJ2-2; 9 bases fit TRBD1. The V gene's germline CDR1 is SGDLS and CDR2 YYNGEE. The CDR3 is made up of 18 amino acids. V lost 2 bases and J lost 1; bases outside the gene matches: 9.

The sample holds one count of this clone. CDR3 bases: TGTGCCAGCAGCCCAGGGGGGACGGGGACTGAAGCTTTCTTT. Its protein is CASSPGGTGTEAFF. The gene calls are TRBV3-1 (or the pseudogene TRBV3-2) and TRBJ1-1; 7 nucleotides line up with TRBD1. Germline V gives CDR1 LGHDT, CDR2 YNNKEL (reference sequence). The CDR3 covers 14 residues. V lost 4 bases to trimming and J lost 5 bases; unmatched junction nucleotides: 7.